A selection of T cell receptor beta chains follows, all from one sample in a study of T cell repertoires in cytomegalovirus infection. Each CDR3 protein is one row after TCRdb ran MiXCR on the reads. The sample lists some 700,000 distinct CDR3 sequences; less than 40% were seen once. The sample was PBMCs. The receptors derive from a human donor in good health (CMV status not recorded). Some clones in this sample may be carry-over from other donors' samples. CDR3s include the opening cysteine and the closing phenylalanine or tryptophan. A D gene is named only where the DNA matches it firmly. Only part of the rows carry a size: once, few, many, or a class if the clone is expanded.

D gene	clone size	V gene	J gene	CDR3 DNA	CDR3 protein
.	.	TRBV15	TRBJ2-2	TGTGCCACCCGGACGGGACAAAGTTACACCGGGGAGCTGTTTTTT	CATRTGQSYTGELFF
.	.	TRBV7-2	TRBJ1-1	TGTGCCAGTGTTGGAAGAGAAGCTTTCTTT	CASVGREAFF
.	.	TRBV6-8	TRBJ2-7	TGTGCCAGCAGTTACTCACTGGACAGCTACGAGCAGTACTTC	CASSYSLDSYEQYF
TRBD1	few	TRBV7-2	TRBJ1-6	TGTGCCAGCAGCTTAAGGGGGCATAATTCACCCCTCCACTTT	CASSLRGHNSPLHF
.	many	TRBV12-3/TRBV12-4	TRBJ2-7	TGTGCCAGCAGTAAGGACGGAGCCTCAGATGCCTACGAGCAGTACTTC	CASSKDGASDAYEQYF
.	.	TRBV7-9	TRBJ1-1	TGTGCCAGCAGCCTGAGCGGGGGCGTTGTGAACACTGAAGCTTTCTTT	CASSLSGGVVNTEAFF
.	.	TRBV28	TRBJ1-4	TGTGCCAGCAGCCCTGCGGGGATTGGAGAAAAACTGTTTTTT	CASSPAGIGEKLFF
TRBD2	.	TRBV7-8	TRBJ2-1	TGTGCCAGCAGTCCGGGACTAGCGGGAGCAGGGGGGAACGAGCAGTTCTTC	CASSPGLAGAGGNEQFF
TRBD1	.	TRBV4-1	TRBJ1-5	TGCGCCAGCAGCCAAGGGGACAGTCGGGGCAATCAGCCCCAGCATTTT	CASSQGDSRGNQPQHF
.	.	TRBV12-3/TRBV12-4	TRBJ2-7	TGTGCCAGCAGTGCCCGACAGGTCAGCGAGCAGTACTTC	CASSARQVSEQYF
TRBD2	.	TRBV28	TRBJ2-7	TGTGCCAGCAGTTACGACCCACAATTCAGGGAGGGCGACGAGCAGTACTTC	CASSYDPQFREGDEQYF
.	many	TRBV4-1	TRBJ1-4	TGCGCCAGCAGCCAAAAGCCGCAGGGGAGCGAGGCTAATGAAAAACTGTTTTTT	CASSQKPQGSEANEKLFF
TRBD1	few	TRBV6-5	TRBJ1-2	TGTGCCAGCAGTTATGCAGGGGGGCTAAATGGCTACACCTTC	CASSYAGGLNGYTF
TRBD2	few	TRBV20-1	TRBJ2-2	TGCAGTGCTACCATCCTAGCGGGGGTGAGCGGCGGGGAGCTGTTTTTT	CSATILAGVSGGELFF